This T cell receptor beta chain originates from a study of blood T cells in healthy people across ages. Donation came from healthy Caucasian individuals in Russia who were aged roughly 6 to 95. CDR3 length equals 14 residues. The V gene end was trimmed by 5 bases and the J gene end by 7 bases; junction bases not matched to a gene: 9. The germline V gene has CDR1 SEHNR and CDR2 FQNEAQ (reference sequence). For the second PCR, which ran for about 6 to 11 cycles, a sample-barcoded 5' primer and a J-beta primer mix were used. Every sample produced at least 3 million CDR3-containing paired-end reads. From the 5' RACE reads, TCRdb called clonotypes with MiXCR, one entry per CDR3 protein. Altogether about 1.8 million distinct CDR3 sequences are present, about 50% being singletons, with the ten largest covering approximately 2%.

The TCR comes from a woman aged 40 to 49 in good health. The chain recombines TRBV7-9 with TRBJ2-5; 8 bases are shared with TRBD2. Sequencing input: blood. The chain's CDR3 is CASSPGTSFMTQYF. CDR3 sequence (DNA): TGTGCCAGCAGCCCCGGGACTAGTTTTATGACCCAGTACTTC.